Below are 18 T cell receptor beta chains sequenced from a single sample in a study of T-cell memory formation after mild COVID-19. Each CDR3 protein gets one entry after TCRdb re-called the 5' RACE reads with MiXCR. The sample has fewer than 60,000 distinct CDR3 sequences, about a quarter seen once. Sequencing was carried out using PBMCs or a T cell subset sorted from them (not recorded which). Receptors originate from a man younger than 35 who had mild COVID-19 (a few samples of this study predate the infection). Cell type and time point are not known.

The chain carries TRBV19 and TRBJ2-7, with a tentative D call TRBD1 (5 bases). V gave up 2 bases and J gave up 4 bases, with 6 bases separating them. Per the germline V gene, CDR1 is LNHDA and CDR2 is SQIVND (reference sequence). The CDR3 runs to 12 residues. The CDR3 sequence: CASSIKGYEQYF. The CDR3 DNA sequence: TGTGCCAGTAGTATAAAGGGGTACGAGCAGTACTTC. Variable domain in full (rest from reference TRBV19 and TRBJ2-7): DGGITQSPKYLFRKEGQNVTLSCEQNLNHDAMYWYRQDPGQGLRLIYYSQIVNDFQKGDIAEGYSVSREKKESFPLTVTSAQKNPTAFYLCASSIKGYEQYFGPGTRLTVT.

This rearrangement joins TRBV10-3 to TRBJ2-1; D is perhaps TRBD1 (5 bases). There are 15 residues in the CDR3. V lost 10 bases and J lost 4, with 20 bases in between. CDR1 and CDR2 (germline): ENHRY, SYGVKD. As DNA, the CDR3 is TGTGCCAGCCGCATCTCGGGCCAGGGTTACAATGAGCAGTTCTTC. Translation: CASRISGQGYNEQFF.

In its sample, this clonotype was seen many times. This chain connects TRBV20-1 to TRBJ2-3; possibly TRBD1 or TRBD2 for D (6 bases each). From germline, CDR1 is DFQATT and CDR2 SNEGSKA (reference sequence). The CDR3 length is 18 residues. Trimming stripped 1 base from V and 2 bases from J, with 22 bases between. CDR3 sequence (DNA): TGCAGTGCTAGAGGCAGGCGAACGACTAGGGGGACCACAGATACGCAGTATTTT. As protein: CSARGRRTTRGTTDTQYF.

J is TRBJ1-1 and V is TRBV11-3, with unresolved D. The CDR3 runs to 13 residues. Germline CDR1 and CDR2: SGHNT and YENEEA. Trimming stripped 2 bases from V and 0 bases from J, with 4 bases between. The CDR3 region is CASSLTLNTEAFF. CDR3 coding DNA: TGTGCCAGCAGCTTAACCCTGAACACTGAAGCTTTCTTT.

The rearrangement uses TRBV15 and TRBJ2-4; perhaps TRBD2 as D (6 bases). V was trimmed by 0 bases and J by 7 bases, leaving 10 bases between them. The CDR3 is made up of 14 amino acids. Germline V gives CDR1 LNHNV, CDR2 YYDKDF (reference sequence). CDR3 sequence: CATSRERGLNIQYF. CDR3 coding DNA: TGTGCCACCAGCAGAGAACGGGGGTTGAACATTCAGTACTTC.

This rearrangement joins TRBV6-2 or TRBV6-3 to TRBJ2-7, with 7 bases fitting TRBD1. Trimming took 4 bases from V and 2 from J; bases not matched to a gene: 5. This CDR3 has 14 residues. CDR1 MNHEY and CDR2 SVGEGT come from the germline V gene. This CDR3 is CASSSWDSTYEQYF. The CDR3, as DNA: TGTGCCAGCAGTTCCTGGGACAGTACCTACGAGCAGTACTTC.

The rearrangement uses TRBV15 and TRBJ2-2, with 11 nucleotides matching TRBD2. The CDR3 is made up of 19 amino acids. The germline V gene encodes CDR1 LNHNV and CDR2 YYDKDF (reference sequence). The V and J ends lost 0 bases and 5 bases, in that order; junction bases with no gene match: 11. CDR3 coding DNA: TGTGCCACCAGCAGAGATGTAGAGGTGGCTAGCGGGGGGACCGGGGAGCTGTTTTTT. This gives the protein CATSRDVEVASGGTGELFF.

This clonotype was detected only a few times. The genes are TRBV4-2 and TRBJ2-1; TRBD2 agrees at 11 bases. This CDR3 comprises 19 residues. Germline assignment: CDR1 LGHNA and CDR2 YNFKEQ. The trim removed 0 bases at V and 0 bases at J, leaving 7 bases unmatched. Here the CDR3 DNA reads TGTGCCAGCAGCCAAGAACCGGGACTAGCGGAAAGCTCCTACAATGAGCAGTTCTTC. Protein product: CASSQEPGLAESSYNEQFF.

In its sample, this clonotype was seen a few times. The gene calls are TRBV7-9 and TRBJ2-5; TRBD2 matches at 7 bases. In germline, CDR1 is SEHNR, CDR2 FQNEAQ (reference sequence). CDR3 length equals 12 residues. Trimming at V came to 4 bases and at J to 5 bases, leaving 1 base not matched to a gene. In DNA form, the CDR3 reads TGTGCCAGCAGCTGGGGAGGGGAGACCCAGTACTTC. Translation gives CASSWGGETQYF.

The rearrangement uses TRBV14 and TRBJ2-5, with 7 bases fitting TRBD2. Germline CDR1 reads SGHDN; CDR2 reads FVKESK. J was trimmed by 5 bases and V by 5 bases; bases with no gene match: 8. The CDR3 is made up of 14 amino acids. CDR3 protein: CASSSGGFMETQYF. The CDR3 DNA follows: TGTGCCAGCAGCTCCGGGGGGTTTATGGAGACCCAGTACTTC. Full variable domain (rest looked up from reference TRBV14 and TRBJ2-5): EAGVTQFPSHSVIEKGQTVTLRCDPISGHDNLYWYRRVMGKEIKFLLHFVKESKQDESGMPNNRFLAERTGGTYSTLKVQPAELEDSGVYFCASSSGGFMETQYFGPGTRLLVL.

This chain uses TRBV7-6 with TRBJ2-1; D is possibly TRBD2 (7 bases). The CDR3 is 14 amino acids. Trimming cost V 1 base and J 9 bases, with 13 bases left between them. Germline loops: CDR1 SGHVS, CDR2 FNYEAQ. The CDR3 DNA sequence: TGTGCCAGCAGCTTAGTGGAGGGAGGGGGTGAGCAGTTCTTC. This codes for CASSLVEGGGEQFF.

The CDR3 sequence is CASRKEGYNQPQHF. For the CDR3, the DNA is TGTGCCAGTAGGAAGGAAGGGTATAATCAGCCCCAGCATTTT. The genes are TRBV19 and TRBJ1-5; no firm D call. Germline CDR1 LNHDA, CDR2 SQIVND (reference sequence). This CDR3 spans 14 amino acids. The germline V and J ends were trimmed by 6 bases and 4 bases, with 13 bases remaining between them.

This clonotype has a count of ten or more. The CDR3 is CASSLSNGDNSPLHF. The CDR3 DNA reads as TGTGCCAGCAGTTTATCGAACGGAGATAATTCACCCCTCCACTTT. The rearrangement uses TRBV27 and TRBJ1-6, with D unresolved. This CDR3 contains 15 residues. Per the germline V gene, CDR1 is MNHEY and CDR2 is SMNVEV (reference sequence). V lost 0 bases, J lost 5 bases, and 8 bases lay in between.

This clonotype has more than one count but fewer than ten. The V gene is TRBV14, the J gene TRBJ2-3; D possibly corresponds to TRBD1 (6 bases). Trimming stripped 3 bases from V and 1 base from J, with 8 bases between. Germline CDR1 reads SGHDN; CDR2 reads FVKESK. The CDR3 loop spans 14 amino acids. CDR3 sequence: CASSQAGGTDTQYF. The CDR3 DNA reads as TGTGCCAGCAGCCAGGCAGGGGGCACAGATACGCAGTATTTT.

This clonotype was seen a few times. V is TRBV6-2 or TRBV6-3 and J is TRBJ2-7; D tentatively reads TRBD1 or TRBD2 (6 bases each). The CDR3 totals 17 residues. V lost 6 bases to trimming and J lost 3 bases, with 24 bases between them. Germline CDR1 reads MNHEY; CDR2 reads SVGEGT. The CDR3 here is CASSLRQPGALYYEQYF. CDR3 in DNA: TGTGCCAGCAGCCTTCGACAGCCGGGGGCCCTCTACTACGAGCAGTACTTC.

Only a few counts were recorded for this clonotype. The V call is TRBV29-1, the J call TRBJ2-3; D is uncertain. This CDR3 spans 13 amino acids. The germline V gene encodes CDR1 SQVTM and CDR2 ANQGSEA. V was trimmed by 4 bases and J by 4 bases, leaving 12 bases between them. The CDR3 loop reads CSVVWRRSDTQYF. CDR3 sequence (DNA): TGCAGCGTTGTTTGGAGAAGATCAGATACGCAGTATTTT.

This clonotype was seen a handful of times. The V gene is TRBV4-1, the J gene TRBJ1-1, with 8 bases that match TRBD1. Germline loops: CDR1 MGHRA, CDR2 YSYEKL. The CDR3 loop spans 15 amino acids. The junction had 8 bases not matched to a gene; V was cut back by 4 bases and J by 4 bases. The CDR3 sequence: CASSRMDREVTEAFF. For the CDR3, the DNA is TGCGCCAGCAGCCGAATGGACAGGGAGGTCACTGAAGCTTTCTTT.

V gene TRBV4-1 combines with J gene TRBJ1-2; a weak D match, TRBD1 (6 bases). This CDR3 region has 15 residues. V lost 3 bases, J lost 5 bases, and 16 bases lay in between. CDR1 MGHRA and CDR2 YSYEKL come from the germline V gene. The CDR3 loop reads CASSQAQGNRYGYTF. The CDR3, as DNA: TGCGCCAGCAGCCAGGCCCAGGGGAACCGGTATGGCTACACCTTC.